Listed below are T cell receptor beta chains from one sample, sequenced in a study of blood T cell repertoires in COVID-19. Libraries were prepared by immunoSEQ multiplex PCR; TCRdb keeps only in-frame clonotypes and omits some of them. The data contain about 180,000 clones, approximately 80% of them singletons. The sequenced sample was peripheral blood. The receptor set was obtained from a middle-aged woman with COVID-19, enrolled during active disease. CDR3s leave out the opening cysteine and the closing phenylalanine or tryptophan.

SASSGLVYEQY | TRBJ2-7 | TRBV20-1
ASSQGDRGHEQF | TRBJ2-1 | TRBV3-1/TRBV3-2
ASSLVLGGNQPQH | TRBJ1-5 | TRBV11-2
ASSLGASGASSYNEQF | TRBJ2-1 | TRBV11-3
ASSSIAAPQELF | TRBJ2-2 | TRBV5-1
AITTGSGNTIY | TRBJ1-3 | TRBV19
ASSNQVSGNTIY | TRBJ1-3 | TRBV28
ASAEDWNTEAF | TRBJ1-1 | TRBV2
ASRYTGSEAF | TRBJ1-1 | TRBV5-6
ASSEGIFGGETQY | TRBJ2-5 | TRBV6-1
ASSQVVSFTGELF | TRBJ2-2 | TRBV3-1/TRBV3-2
ASSIAGERGGNVRVNKNIQY | TRBJ2-4 | TRBV19
ASSDSVGGKQY | TRBJ2-7 | TRBV6-4
ASSSWGTQGTGEQF | TRBJ2-1 | TRBV6-4
ASSLDKLAGGRDTQY | TRBJ2-3 | TRBV11-2
ASSQGDRQF | TRBJ2-1 | TRBV7-6
ASSLSGPWGAT | TRBJ1-2 | TRBV7-9
ASRISESGHAQPQH | TRBJ1-5 | TRBV4-1
ASSPRDTKIENIQY | TRBJ2-4 | TRBV18
ASSEALGGFAGNTIY | TRBJ1-3 | TRBV6-1
ASSQSGGAQETQY | TRBJ2-5 | TRBV6-4
ASSGRQGGTDTQY | TRBJ2-3 | TRBV21-1
ASRYRGGAF | TRBJ1-1 | TRBV28
ASSIGVRTGNTIY | TRBJ1-3 | TRBV18
ASSLGLGRPGANVLT | TRBJ2-6 | TRBV7-9
ASSFQARGSYT | TRBJ1-2 | TRBV27
ASSVGLAGAKNIQY | TRBJ2-4 | TRBV28
ASRAHDRGLTEAF | TRBJ1-1 | TRBV25-1